Each of the 20 T cell receptor beta chains below was sequenced from the same sample in a study of PD-1 blockade in mismatch repair-deficient tumors (dated by TCRdb to 2017 to 2019). The library came from the immunoSEQ multiplex PCR assay. Entries here come from immuneACCESS through TCRdb and include only in-frame sequences with V and J called. Some clones fail to appear in such tables; in the studies checked, an unresolved V gene covers under half of the shortfall, and the cause of the remainder is unknown. The sample table holds under 150,000 clones, of which almost 90% were seen once. Clones ranked in the top ten supply over 9.5% of the sample. The specimen comprised peripheral blood, sampled approximately 71 weeks after starting pembrolizumab. The receptors originated from an adult with mismatch repair-deficient cancer.

The chain combines TRBV11-2 with TRBJ2-7; D perhaps matches TRBD2 (5 bases). Germline V gene sequence: CDR1 SGHAT, CDR2 FQNNGV. Trimming took off 0 bases at V and 2 bases at J, with 8 bases between the two ends. The CDR3 is 14 amino acids. CDR3 DNA sequence: TGTGCCAGCAGCTTAGAAGGACTCGCCTACGAGCAGTACTTC. As protein: CASSLEGLAYEQYF.

This chain links TRBV29-1 with TRBJ2-1, with 12 bases identical to TRBD2. V trimming: 1 base; J trimming: 7 bases; junction bases outside the gene matches: 11. Germline lookup yields CDR1 SQVTM and CDR2 ANQGSEA. The CDR3 runs 17 residues. CDR3 protein: CSVEARLAGARGNEQFF. The CDR3 DNA reads TGCAGCGTTGAAGCCCGACTAGCGGGAGCGAGGGGGAATGAGCAGTTCTTC.

The chain uses TRBV18 and TRBJ1-4; possible D gene TRBD1, 5 bases. V lost 6 bases to trimming and J lost 4 bases, with 12 bases between them. The germline CDR1 and CDR2 sequences are KGHSH and LQKENI. This CDR3 spans 14 amino acids. The CDR3 sequence: CASSPTVDNEKLFF. The DNA of the CDR3 is TGTGCCAGCTCCCCGACAGTTGATAATGAAAAACTGTTTTTT.

The genes are TRBV19 and TRBJ1-1; 7 bases map to TRBD1. The CDR3 loop spans 13 amino acids. The V gene's germline CDR1 is LNHDA and CDR2 SQIVND (reference sequence). After removal of 6 bases from V and 3 bases from J, the junction contained 4 bases not matched to a gene. This CDR3 is CASSHRGDTEAFF. In DNA form, the CDR3 reads TGTGCCAGTAGCCACAGGGGCGACACTGAAGCTTTCTTT. Full variable domain (rest looked up from reference TRBV19 and TRBJ1-1): DGGITQSPKYLFRKEGQNVTLSCEQNLNHDAMYWYRQDPGQGLRLIYYSQIVNDFQKGDIAEGYSVSREKKESFPLTVTSAQKNPTAFYLCASSHRGDTEAFFGQGTRLTVV.

This chain connects TRBV27 to TRBJ2-1; TRBD2 matches 12 bases. The CDR3 is 15 amino acids. Germline V gene lookup returns CDR1 MNHEY and CDR2 SMNVEV (reference sequence). V trimming: 7 bases; J trimming: 5 bases; junction bases outside the gene matches: 6. The CDR3 DNA follows: TGTGCCAGCACCCTCGGGACTAGCGGGCACAATGAGCAGTTCTTC. This gives the protein CASTLGTSGHNEQFF.

With respect to this clone: Within the sample, other DNA sequences also encode this same CDR3. This chain links TRBV5-1 with TRBJ2-7; 10 bases are a match to TRBD1. Trimming cost V 4 bases and J 7 bases; bases outside gene matches: 11. Germline values: CDR1 SGHRS, CDR2 YFSETQ. This CDR3 region has 15 residues. The CDR3 DNA reads TGCGCCAGCAGCAGACCGGACAGGGGGTACTATGAGCAGTACTTC. Protein sequence: CASSRPDRGYYEQYF.

By share, this clone counts as medium-sized. This CDR3 reads CASSLGGRAPGTEAFF. Here the CDR3 DNA reads TGTGCCAGCAGCTTAGGTGGTCGGGCCCCGGGCACTGAAGCTTTCTTT. This chain uses TRBV7-9 with TRBJ1-1, with D unresolved. Trimming took 1 base from V and 4 from J, leaving 16 bases between them. The CDR3 contains 16 residues. Looked up from germline, CDR1 is SEHNR and CDR2 is FQNEAQ (reference sequence).

V usage is TRBV9 and J usage is TRBJ2-3; possible D gene TRBD2, 6 bases. The CDR3 is 16 residues long. The germline gives CDR1 SGDLS, CDR2 YYNGEE. V was clipped by 3 bases and J by 2 bases, with 16 bases between them. CDR3 in DNA: TGTGCCAGCAGCGGCGTCTTTAGCGGAAACACAGATACGCAGTATTTT. Translation: CASSGVFSGNTDTQYF.

This clone occurred a few times. The chain links TRBV14 to TRBJ1-2, with D hard to call. There are 14 residues in the CDR3. V was clipped by 0 bases and J by 6 bases, with 11 bases between them. Germline V gene lookup returns CDR1 SGHDN and CDR2 FVKESK. CDR3 coding DNA: TGTGCCAGCAGCCAAGAGTGGGAAAGGGATGGCTACACCTTC. It translates to CASSQEWERDGYTF.

This clone was recorded once. The chain couples TRBV10-3 to TRBJ2-1; D not resolved. CDR1 and CDR2 (germline): ENHRY, SYGVKD. The CDR3 is 12 residues long. The V gene lost 0 bases and the J gene lost 7 bases, with 4 bases spanning the gap. This CDR3 is CAISESTNEQFF. The CDR3, as DNA: TGTGCCATCAGTGAGTCGACGAATGAGCAGTTCTTC.

The rearrangement uses TRBV7-8 and TRBJ2-3; 8 bases map to TRBD2. The CDR3 spans 15 residues. With 6 bases clipped from V and 0 bases from J, the junction kept 5 bases outside the gene matches. Germline CDR1 is SGHVS and CDR2 is FQNEAQ. DNA for the CDR3: TGTGCCAGCAGTCCAACTAGCGGCAGCACAGATACGCAGTATTTT. Amino acid sequence: CASSPTSGSTDTQYF.

This chain connects TRBV7-9 to TRBJ2-6, with D possibly TRBD1 on 5 matching bases. Germline V gene lookup returns CDR1 SEHNR and CDR2 FQNEAQ (reference sequence). V lost 1 base, J lost 2 bases, and 18 bases lay in between. The CDR3 covers 19 residues. Written as DNA, the CDR3 is TGTGCCAGCAGCTTAGGCTATCAGAAACCAGGGCCTGGGGCCAACGTCCTGACTTTC. Its protein is CASSLGYQKPGPGANVLTF.

V and J are TRBV7-9 and TRBJ2-3; D ambiguous. Germline CDR1 is SEHNR and CDR2 is FQNEAQ (reference sequence). V was cut by 5 bases and J by 0 bases, with 9 bases left in between. This CDR3 has 14 residues. As DNA, the CDR3 is TGTGCCAGCAGCCCGACCGACAGCACAGATACGCAGTATTTT. Residues: CASSPTDSTDTQYF.

This clone was recorded a few times. The chain recombines TRBV6-6 with TRBJ1-1; D not resolved. Germline CDR1 reads MNHNY; CDR2 reads SVGAGI (reference sequence). CDR3 length: 15 amino acids. V lost 0 bases, J lost 1 base, and 9 bases lay in between. In DNA form, the CDR3 reads TGTGCCAGCAGTTACTCGAGGCAGGCGAACACTGAAGCTTTCTTT. It yields the protein CASSYSRQANTEAFF.

This chain's CDR3 is CASSQGSGPVYEQFF. CDR3 nucleotide sequence: TGCGCCAGCAGCCAAGGTAGCGGACCGGTGTATGAGCAGTTCTTC. The chain links TRBV4-3 to TRBJ2-1; a possible D gene is TRBD2 (6 bases). In germline, CDR1 is LGHNA, CDR2 YSLEER. The CDR3 sequence is 15 residues long. Trimming removed 1 base at V and 8 bases at J, with 15 bases between.

The chain links TRBV7-6 to TRBJ2-1, with 8 bases aligning to TRBD2. J lost 5 bases, V lost 4 bases, and 4 bases had no gene match. Germline V gene data show CDR1 as SGHVS and CDR2 as FNYEAQ. The CDR3 contains 14 residues. DNA of the CDR3: TGTGCCAGCAGCTCTGGCGGGGGGCACAATGAGCAGTTCTTC. Its translation: CASSSGGGHNEQFF.

This clone was seen a single time. The gene calls are TRBV7-9 and TRBJ1-1, with TRBD1 as a possible D gene (5 bases). Trimming removed 1 base from V and 3 bases from J, with 9 bases in between. The CDR3 is 14 residues long. Germline-derived CDR1 and CDR2 are SEHNR and FQNEAQ (reference sequence). The CDR3 reads CASSLGGRDTEAFF. CDR3 nucleotide sequence: TGTGCCAGCAGCTTAGGGGGACGGGACACTGAAGCTTTCTTT.

The chain joins TRBV7-9 to TRBJ2-7; 9 bases line up with TRBD1. After removal of 2 bases from V and 4 bases from J, the junction contained 3 bases not matched to a gene. This CDR3 is built from 14 residues. CDR1 is SEHNR, CDR2 FQNEAQ, per germline (reference sequence). The CDR3 loop reads CASSLRDRVYEQYF. The CDR3 DNA follows: TGTGCCAGCAGCTTACGGGACAGGGTTTACGAGCAGTACTTC.

The chain joins TRBV5-6 to TRBJ2-2; D remains unclear. This CDR3 has 14 residues. Germline assignment: CDR1 SGHDT and CDR2 YYEEEE. Trimming removed 1 base from V and 9 bases from J, with 13 bases in between. CDR3 sequence: CASSLTLRARELFF. CDR3 nucleotides: TGTGCCAGCAGCTTGACCCTCCGCGCCCGGGAGCTGTTTTTT. Based on the CDR3 plus reference TRBV5-6 and TRBJ2-2, the full variable domain is DAGVTQSPTHLIKTRGQQVTLRCSPKSGHDTVSWYQQALGQGPQFIFQYYEEEERQRGNFPDRFSGHQFPNYSSELNVNALLLGDSALYLCASSLTLRARELFFGEGSRLTVL.

This clone appeared once. Here the CDR3 DNA reads TGTGCCAGCAGTTTGATGTCAGGGGCGAACACTGAAGCTTTCTTT. Protein sequence: CASSLMSGANTEAFF. This chain uses TRBV28 with TRBJ1-1; weak D call: TRBD1 (6 bases). V gave up 3 bases and J gave up 1 base, with 12 bases separating them. Germline V gives CDR1 MDHEN, CDR2 SYDVKM. CDR3 length: 15 amino acids.